This TCR beta chain was observed in a study of vaccination effects on CD4 cells after COVID-19. Study-level findings and limits: Clones from infection and from vaccination both contracted markedly late after vaccination.

After expansion with viral peptide pools in the ViraFEST assay, antigen-specific CD4+ T cells were sequenced. Isolation of CD4+ T cells took place after about 10 days of culture. Each participant received a vaccine that was either BNT162b2 or mRNA-1273, given as two doses. It was on days 3 and 7 that half the medium was replaced with IL-2 medium. The table lists this clone with a count of one. The antigen is unknown. The CDR3 is 13 amino acids. In germline, CDR1 is SGHTA, CDR2 FQGNSA. V shed 5 bases and J shed 6 bases, with 13 bases lying between them. Assay used: immunoSEQ multiplex PCR; TCRdb lists only in-frame clones, some missing. The sample has over 50,000 clones; around three quarters are singletons.

This rearrangement joins TRBV7-2 to TRBJ2-5, with a weak D call TRBD1 (5 bases). This TCR derives from a human donor who received a COVID-19 vaccine. The specimen comprised CD4+ T cells from PBMCs cultured with HCoV-229E spike peptides, sampled after COVID-19 vaccination. This chain's CDR3 is CASSQQGKKTQYF. The CDR3 DNA follows: TGTGCCAGCAGCCAGCAGGGTAAGAAGACCCAGTACTTC.